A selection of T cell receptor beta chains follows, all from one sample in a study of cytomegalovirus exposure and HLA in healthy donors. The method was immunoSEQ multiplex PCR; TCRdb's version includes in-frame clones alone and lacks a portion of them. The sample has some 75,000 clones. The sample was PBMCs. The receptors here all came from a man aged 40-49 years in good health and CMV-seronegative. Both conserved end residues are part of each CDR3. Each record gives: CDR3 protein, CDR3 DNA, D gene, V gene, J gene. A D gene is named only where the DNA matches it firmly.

CDR3: CATSRDKGGTVRAQFF
DNA: TGTGCCACCAGCAGAGACAAAGGCGGGACAGTTCGTGCCCAGTTCTTC
D: -
V: TRBV15
J: TRBJ2-1

CDR3: CASSLSTALATFF
DNA: TGTGCCAGCAGCTTGAGTACAGCATTGGCGACTTTCTTT
D: -
V: TRBV5-6
J: TRBJ1-1

CDR3: CSVAGTAADSNQPQHF
DNA: TGCAGCGTAGCCGGGACAGCGGCAGATAGCAATCAGCCCCAGCATTTT
D: TRBD1
V: TRBV29-1
J: TRBJ1-5

CDR3: CASRQLTSGLSYEQYF
DNA: TGTGCCAGCAGACAGTTGACTAGCGGACTCTCCTACGAGCAGTACTTC
D: TRBD2
V: TRBV2
J: TRBJ2-7

CDR3: CASSDRGGPYEQYF
DNA: TGTGCCAGTAGCGACAGGGGCGGGCCCTACGAGCAGTACTTC
D: TRBD1
V: TRBV19
J: TRBJ2-7

CDR3: CASSLAAGLEQYF
DNA: TGTGCCAGCAGCTTAGCGGCAGGGCTCGAGCAGTACTTC
D: -
V: TRBV7-9
J: TRBJ2-7

CDR3: CSVSRGGNSEQYF
DNA: TGCAGCGTCTCCCGGGGGGGCAACTCCGAGCAGTACTTC
D: TRBD2
V: TRBV29-1
J: TRBJ2-7

CDR3: CASSEGTGGNQPQHF
DNA: TGTGCCAGCAGTGAGGGAACAGGGGGCAATCAGCCCCAGCATTTT
D: TRBD1
V: TRBV6-4
J: TRBJ1-5

CDR3: CASSSTDAGEEFF
DNA: TGTGCCAGCAGCTCCACCGACGCGGGAGAGGAGTTCTTC
D: TRBD2
V: TRBV11-2
J: TRBJ2-1

CDR3: CASRLAGVNEQFF
DNA: TGTGCCAGCCGACTAGCGGGAGTGAATGAGCAGTTCTTC
D: TRBD2
V: TRBV11-2
J: TRBJ2-1

CDR3: CASSYSGDLNTEAFF
DNA: TGTGCCAGCAGTTACTCAGGGGACTTGAACACTGAAGCTTTCTTT
D: -
V: TRBV6-5
J: TRBJ1-1

CDR3: CASSYQAGNTEAFF
DNA: TGTGCCAGCAGTTATCAGGCGGGGAACACTGAAGCTTTCTTT
D: -
V: TRBV6-5
J: TRBJ1-1

CDR3: CASSLGGGLAGFEQYF
DNA: TGCGCCAGCAGCTTGGGGGGGGGACTAGCGGGATTCGAGCAGTACTTC
D: TRBD2
V: TRBV5-1
J: TRBJ2-7

CDR3: CASSFGLQSSYNSPLHF
DNA: TGTGCCAGCAGCTTTGGCCTACAGAGCTCCTATAATTCACCCCTCCACTTT
D: -
V: TRBV7-2
J: TRBJ1-6

CDR3: CASSHLGPSGNTIYF
DNA: TGCGCCAGCAGCCATCTTGGGCCGTCTGGAAACACCATATATTTT
D: -
V: TRBV4-3
J: TRBJ1-3

CDR3: CAISESQGAPAGYTF
DNA: TGTGCCATCAGTGAGTCACAGGGGGCTCCTGCTGGCTACACCTTC
D: TRBD1
V: TRBV10-3
J: TRBJ1-2

CDR3: CASSDPGQPQHF
DNA: TGTGCCAGCAGTGATCCGGGGCAGCCCCAGCATTTT
D: -
V: TRBV2
J: TRBJ1-5

CDR3: CASSGTVGEQFF
DNA: TGTGCCAGCAGCGGGACAGTGGGTGAGCAGTTCTTC
D: TRBD1
V: TRBV2
J: TRBJ2-1

CDR3: CASNEQGNTEAFF
DNA: TGTGCCAGCAATGAGCAGGGAAACACTGAAGCTTTCTTT
D: -
V: TRBV6-1
J: TRBJ1-1

CDR3: CASSTLRRDEQYF
DNA: TGTGCCAGCAGTACGCTGAGGCGGGACGAGCAGTACTTC
D: -
V: TRBV2
J: TRBJ2-7

CDR3: CASSPHLGGTSNEKLFF
DNA: TGTGCCAGCAGTCCTCACCTCGGCGGGACGTCTAATGAAAAACTGTTTTTT
D: -
V: TRBV28
J: TRBJ1-4

CDR3: CASSHRTGSGEAFF
DNA: TGTGCCAGCAGCCATCGTACAGGGAGTGGTGAAGCTTTCTTT
D: -
V: TRBV5-5
J: TRBJ1-1

CDR3: CASRDTTNEKLFF
DNA: TGTGCCAGCAGGGACACAACTAATGAAAAACTGTTTTTT
D: -
V: TRBV2
J: TRBJ1-4

CDR3: CASSLDRRTGELFF
DNA: TGTGCCAGCAGCTTAGACCGGCGGACCGGGGAGCTGTTTTTT
D: -
V: TRBV7-9
J: TRBJ2-2

CDR3: CASSVGDRGGDTEAFF
DNA: TGTGCCAGCAGCGTAGGGGACAGGGGGGGGGACACTGAAGCTTTCTTT
D: TRBD1
V: TRBV9
J: TRBJ1-1

CDR3: CASSQEIKRAYNEQFF
DNA: TGCGCCAGCAGCCAAGAAATCAAGCGGGCCTACAATGAGCAGTTCTTC
D: -
V: TRBV4-1
J: TRBJ2-1

CDR3: CASSLGQGLDIQYF
DNA: TGCGCCAGCAGCTTGGGACAGGGGTTGGACATTCAGTACTTC
D: TRBD1
V: TRBV5-1
J: TRBJ2-4

CDR3: CASSLGHRGRINTEAFF
DNA: TGTGCCAGCAGCCTGGGGCACAGGGGCCGTATCAACACTGAAGCTTTCTTT
D: TRBD1
V: TRBV27
J: TRBJ1-1

CDR3: CASSRATSSIYNEQFF
DNA: TGCGCCAGCAGCCGCGCGACTAGCAGCATCTACAATGAGCAGTTCTTC
D: TRBD2
V: TRBV4-3
J: TRBJ2-1

CDR3: CASSLGQGLDTQYF
DNA: TGTGCCAGCAGCTTAGGTCAGGGATTGGATACGCAGTATTTT
D: -
V: TRBV7-2
J: TRBJ2-3

CDR3: CASSFLGLDEQYF
DNA: TGTGCCAGCAGCTTCCTCGGGTTGGACGAGCAGTACTTC
D: -
V: TRBV5-6
J: TRBJ2-7

CDR3: CASSFGTSQETQYF
DNA: TGTGCCAGCAGCTTCGGGACTTCCCAAGAGACCCAGTACTTC
D: -
V: TRBV6-6
J: TRBJ2-5

CDR3: CASRPQGIRGNTIYF
DNA: TGTGCCAGCAGACCCCAGGGGATTAGGGGAAACACCATATATTTT
D: -
V: TRBV6-6
J: TRBJ1-3

CDR3: CASSWGGPPDEQYF
DNA: TGTGCCAGCAGCTGGGGGGGGCCCCCCGACGAGCAGTACTTC
D: -
V: TRBV7-2
J: TRBJ2-7

CDR3: CASSLELSQETQYF
DNA: TGTGCCAGCAGCTTAGAACTATCCCAAGAGACCCAGTACTTC
D: -
V: TRBV7-9
J: TRBJ2-5

CDR3: CASREGQQVGNEKLFF
DNA: TGTGCCAGTAGAGAGGGCCAGCAAGTCGGTAATGAAAAACTGTTTTTT
D: -
V: TRBV19
J: TRBJ1-4

CDR3: CASRYRNRDEGGEQYF
DNA: TGTGCCAGTCGATATCGAAACCGAGACGAGGGAGGAGAGCAGTACTTC
D: -
V: TRBV13
J: TRBJ2-7

CDR3: CASSLGEGLAFF
DNA: TGTGCCAGCAGCTTAGGTGAGGGTTTGGCTTTCTTT
D: -
V: TRBV13
J: TRBJ1-1

CDR3: CSVGSAYEQYF
DNA: TGCAGTGTCGGGAGCGCCTACGAGCAGTACTTC
D: -
V: TRBV20-1
J: TRBJ2-7

CDR3: CASSLAGGGSSGELFF
DNA: TGTGCCAGCAGCTTGGCGGGGGGAGGTTCAAGCGGGGAGCTGTTTTTT
D: TRBD2
V: TRBV5-6
J: TRBJ2-2

CDR3: CAISAAGSDTQYF
DNA: TGTGCCATCAGTGCAGCGGGATCAGATACGCAGTATTTT
D: TRBD2
V: TRBV10-3
J: TRBJ2-3

CDR3: CASNFQGSAQYF
DNA: TGTGCCAGCAACTTCCAGGGGAGCGCCCAGTACTTC
D: -
V: TRBV6-1
J: TRBJ2-5

CDR3: CASSRRGNTGELFF
DNA: TGTGCCAGTAGTCGGCGGGGAAACACCGGGGAGCTGTTTTTT
D: -
V: TRBV19
J: TRBJ2-2

CDR3: CASSTGPGQGYGYTF
DNA: TGTGCCAGCAGCACCGGTCCTGGGCAGGGCTATGGCTACACCTTC
D: -
V: TRBV21-1
J: TRBJ1-2

CDR3: CASSEGGDEQYF
DNA: TGTGCCAGCAGTGAGGGAGGGGACGAGCAGTACTTC
D: TRBD2
V: TRBV2
J: TRBJ2-7

CDR3: CASSLNVGTGGREQYF
DNA: TGTGCCAGCAGCTTAAACGTAGGGACAGGGGGCCGCGAGCAGTACTTC
D: TRBD1
V: TRBV7-9
J: TRBJ2-7

CDR3: CASSILAGGGLGEQFF
DNA: TGTGCCAGTAGTATTCTAGCGGGAGGAGGTCTGGGTGAGCAGTTCTTC
D: TRBD2
V: TRBV19
J: TRBJ2-1

CDR3: CASSEARTGLIYGYTF
DNA: TGTGCCAGCAGTGAAGCGCGTACAGGGTTAATCTATGGCTACACCTTC
D: -
V: TRBV6-1
J: TRBJ1-2